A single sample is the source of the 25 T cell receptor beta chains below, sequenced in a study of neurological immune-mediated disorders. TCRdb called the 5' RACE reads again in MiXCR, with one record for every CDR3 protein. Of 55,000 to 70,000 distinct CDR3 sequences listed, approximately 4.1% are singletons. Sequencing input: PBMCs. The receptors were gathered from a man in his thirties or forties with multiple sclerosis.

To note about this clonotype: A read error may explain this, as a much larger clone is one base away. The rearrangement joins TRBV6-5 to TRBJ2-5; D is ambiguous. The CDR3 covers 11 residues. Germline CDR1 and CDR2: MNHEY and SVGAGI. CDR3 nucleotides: TGTGTCAGCACGGTAGGGGAGACCCAGTACTTC. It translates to CVSTVGETQYF.

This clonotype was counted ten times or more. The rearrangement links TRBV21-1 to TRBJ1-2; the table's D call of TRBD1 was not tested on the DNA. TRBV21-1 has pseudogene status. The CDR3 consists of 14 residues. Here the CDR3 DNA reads TGTGCCAGCAGCCGCTCCCCTACGACCTCGGGCTACACCTTC. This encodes CASSRSPTTSGYTF.

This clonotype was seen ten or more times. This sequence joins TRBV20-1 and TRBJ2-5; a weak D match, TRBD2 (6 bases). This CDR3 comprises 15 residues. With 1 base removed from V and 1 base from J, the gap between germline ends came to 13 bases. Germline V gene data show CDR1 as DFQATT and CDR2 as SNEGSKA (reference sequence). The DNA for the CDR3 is TGCAGTGCTAGAGTCGGGACTGGGGGCCAAGAGACCCAGTACTTC. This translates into CSARVGTGGQETQYF.

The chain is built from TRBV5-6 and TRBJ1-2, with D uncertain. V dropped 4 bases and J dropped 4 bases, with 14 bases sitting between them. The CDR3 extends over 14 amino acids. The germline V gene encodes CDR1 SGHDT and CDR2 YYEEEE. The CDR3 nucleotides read TGTGCCAGCAGCCGTGATACGGGAGTCTATGGCTACACCTTC. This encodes CASSRDTGVYGYTF.

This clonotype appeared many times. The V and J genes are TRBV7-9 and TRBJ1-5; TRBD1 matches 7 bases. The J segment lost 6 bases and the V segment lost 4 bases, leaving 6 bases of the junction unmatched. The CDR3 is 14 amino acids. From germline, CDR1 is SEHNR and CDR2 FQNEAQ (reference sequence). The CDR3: CASSSTGESQPQHF. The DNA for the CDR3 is TGTGCCAGCAGCTCAACAGGGGAATCTCAGCCCCAGCATTTT.

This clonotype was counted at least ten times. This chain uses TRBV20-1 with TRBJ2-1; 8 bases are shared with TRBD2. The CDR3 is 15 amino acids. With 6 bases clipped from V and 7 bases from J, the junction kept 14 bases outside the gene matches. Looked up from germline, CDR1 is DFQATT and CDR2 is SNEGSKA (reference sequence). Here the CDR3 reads CSARTGRGVNNEQFF. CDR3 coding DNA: TGCAGTGCCCGAACAGGGCGGGGGGTGAATAATGAGCAGTTCTTC.

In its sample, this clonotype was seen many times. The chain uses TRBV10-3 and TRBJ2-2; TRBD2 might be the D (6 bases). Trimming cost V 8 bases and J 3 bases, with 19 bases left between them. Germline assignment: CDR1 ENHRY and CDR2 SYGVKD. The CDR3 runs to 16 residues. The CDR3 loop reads CAIPRAGLEDTGELFF. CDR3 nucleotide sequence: TGTGCCATCCCGAGGGCGGGGCTGGAAGACACCGGGGAGCTGTTTTTT.

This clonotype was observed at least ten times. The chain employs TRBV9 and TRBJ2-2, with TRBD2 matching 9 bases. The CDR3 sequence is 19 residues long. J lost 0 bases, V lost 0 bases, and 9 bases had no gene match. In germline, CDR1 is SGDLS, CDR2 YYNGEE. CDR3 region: CASSVDSSGGFANTGELFF. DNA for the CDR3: TGTGCCAGCAGCGTAGATTCGAGCGGGGGGTTCGCGAACACCGGGGAGCTGTTTTTT. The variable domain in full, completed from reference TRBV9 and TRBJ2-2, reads DSGVTQTPKHLITATGQRVTLRCSPRSGDLSVYWYQQSLDQGLQFLIQYYNGEERAKGNILERFSAQQFPDLHSELNLSSLELGDSALYFCASSVDSSGGFANTGELFFGEGSRLTVL.

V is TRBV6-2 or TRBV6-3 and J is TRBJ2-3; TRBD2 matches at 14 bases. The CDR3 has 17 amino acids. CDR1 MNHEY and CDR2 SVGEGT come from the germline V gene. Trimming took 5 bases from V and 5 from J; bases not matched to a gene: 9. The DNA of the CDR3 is TGTGCCAGCAGTCCAAGACTAGCGGGGGGGCCGAAAGATACGCAGTATTTT. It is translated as CASSPRLAGGPKDTQYF.

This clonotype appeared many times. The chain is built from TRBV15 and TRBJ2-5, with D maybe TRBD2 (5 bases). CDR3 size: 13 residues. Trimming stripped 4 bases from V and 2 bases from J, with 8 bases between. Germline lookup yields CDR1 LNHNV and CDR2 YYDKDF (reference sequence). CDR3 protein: CATSKAVQETQYF. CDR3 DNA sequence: TGTGCCACCAGCAAAGCGGTACAAGAGACCCAGTACTTC.

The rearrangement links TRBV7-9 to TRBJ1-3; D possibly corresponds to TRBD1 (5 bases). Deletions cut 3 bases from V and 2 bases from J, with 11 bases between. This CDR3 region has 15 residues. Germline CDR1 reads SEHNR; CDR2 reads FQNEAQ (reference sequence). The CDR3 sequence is CASSFGGKAGNTIYF. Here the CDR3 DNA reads TGTGCCAGCAGCTTCGGGGGGAAAGCTGGAAACACCATATATTTT.

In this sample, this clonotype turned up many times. The CDR3 region has the DNA TGTGCCAGCAGCTTAGGCGGGGGTAACTACGAGCAGTACTTC. Translation gives CASSLGGGNYEQYF. The chain links TRBV7-2 to TRBJ2-7; 7 bases agree with TRBD2. This CDR3 is built from 14 residues. The V gene end was trimmed by 1 base and the J gene end by 3 bases; junction bases not matched to a gene: 3. The germline CDR1 and CDR2 sequences are SGHTA and FQGNSA.

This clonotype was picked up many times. The CDR3 is CSARVTVWGEVNQPQHF. DNA of the CDR3: TGCAGTGCTAGAGTAACGGTATGGGGGGAAGTCAATCAGCCCCAGCATTTT. The chain employs TRBV20-1 and TRBJ1-5; TRBD1 is a possible D gene (5 bases). Looked up from germline, CDR1 is DFQATT and CDR2 is SNEGSKA (reference sequence). Between the trimmed V and J ends, which lost 1 base and 3 bases, there was a span of 19 bases. The CDR3 covers 17 residues.

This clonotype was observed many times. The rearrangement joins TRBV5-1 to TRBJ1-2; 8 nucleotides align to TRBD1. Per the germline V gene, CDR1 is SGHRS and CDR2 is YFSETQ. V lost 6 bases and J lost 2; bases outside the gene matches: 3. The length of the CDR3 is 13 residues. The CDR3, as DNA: TGCGCCAGCACCCGGACAGGGAACTATGGCTACACCTTC. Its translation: CASTRTGNYGYTF.

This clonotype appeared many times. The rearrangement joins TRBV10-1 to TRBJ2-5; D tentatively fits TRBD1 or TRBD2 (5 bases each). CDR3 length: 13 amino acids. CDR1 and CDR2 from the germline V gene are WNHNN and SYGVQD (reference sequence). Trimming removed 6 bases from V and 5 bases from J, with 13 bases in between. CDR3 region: CASSGTTRETQYF. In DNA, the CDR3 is TGCGCCAGCAGCGGGACCACCAGGGAGACCCAGTACTTC.

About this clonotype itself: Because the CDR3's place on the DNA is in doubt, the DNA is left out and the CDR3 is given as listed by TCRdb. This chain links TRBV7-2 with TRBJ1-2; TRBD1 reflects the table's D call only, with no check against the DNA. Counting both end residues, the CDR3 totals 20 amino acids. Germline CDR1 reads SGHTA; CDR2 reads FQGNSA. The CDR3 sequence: CASSIYLCKHEQGQLGGYTF.

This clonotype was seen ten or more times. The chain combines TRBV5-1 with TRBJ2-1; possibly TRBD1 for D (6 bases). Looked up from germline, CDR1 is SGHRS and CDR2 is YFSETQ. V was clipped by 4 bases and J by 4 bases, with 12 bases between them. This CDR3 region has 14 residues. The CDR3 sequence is CASSLDSPYNEQFF. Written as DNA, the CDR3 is TGCGCCAGCAGCCTGGACAGTCCATACAATGAGCAGTTCTTC.

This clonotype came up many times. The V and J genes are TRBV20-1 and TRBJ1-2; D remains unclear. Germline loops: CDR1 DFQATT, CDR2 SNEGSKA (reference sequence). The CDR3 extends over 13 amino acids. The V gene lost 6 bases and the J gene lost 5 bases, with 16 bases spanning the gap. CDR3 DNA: TGCAGTGCCAAAAAGTCGACTATTTATGGCTACACCTTC. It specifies CSAKKSTIYGYTF.

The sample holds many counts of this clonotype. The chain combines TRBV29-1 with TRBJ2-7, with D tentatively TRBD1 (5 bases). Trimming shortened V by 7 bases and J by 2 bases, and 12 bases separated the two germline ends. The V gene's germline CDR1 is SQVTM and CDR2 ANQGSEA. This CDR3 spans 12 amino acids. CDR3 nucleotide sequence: TGCAGCGCCAAGACAGATACCTACGAGCAGTACTTC. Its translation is CSAKTDTYEQYF.

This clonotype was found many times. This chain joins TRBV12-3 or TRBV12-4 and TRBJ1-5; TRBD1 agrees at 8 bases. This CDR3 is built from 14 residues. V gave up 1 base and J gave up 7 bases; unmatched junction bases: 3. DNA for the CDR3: TGTGCCAGCAGTTTAGGCAGGGGGCACCAGCCCCAGCATTTT. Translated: CASSLGRGHQPQHF.

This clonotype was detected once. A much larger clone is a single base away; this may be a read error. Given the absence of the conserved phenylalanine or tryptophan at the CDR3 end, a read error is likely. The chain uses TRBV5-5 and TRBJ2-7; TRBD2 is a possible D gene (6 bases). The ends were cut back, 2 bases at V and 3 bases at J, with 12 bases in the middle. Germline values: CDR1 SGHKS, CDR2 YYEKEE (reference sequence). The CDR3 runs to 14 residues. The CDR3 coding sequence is TGTGCCAGCAGCTTAGAGGACTACTACTACGAGCAGTACTGC. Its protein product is CASSLEDYYYEQYC.

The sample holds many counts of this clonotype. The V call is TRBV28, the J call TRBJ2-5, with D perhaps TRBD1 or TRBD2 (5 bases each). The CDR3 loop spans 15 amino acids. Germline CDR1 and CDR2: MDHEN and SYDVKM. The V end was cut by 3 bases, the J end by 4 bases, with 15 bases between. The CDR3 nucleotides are TGTGCCAGCAGTTTTGAGGGGCCACGCGGAGAGACCCAGTACTTC. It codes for CASSFEGPRGETQYF.

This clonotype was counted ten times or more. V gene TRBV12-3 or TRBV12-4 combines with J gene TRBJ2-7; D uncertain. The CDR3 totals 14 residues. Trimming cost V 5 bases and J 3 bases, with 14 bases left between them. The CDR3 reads CASSQVGSYYEQYF. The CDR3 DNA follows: TGTGCCAGCAGTCAGGTTGGCAGCTACTACGAGCAGTACTTC.

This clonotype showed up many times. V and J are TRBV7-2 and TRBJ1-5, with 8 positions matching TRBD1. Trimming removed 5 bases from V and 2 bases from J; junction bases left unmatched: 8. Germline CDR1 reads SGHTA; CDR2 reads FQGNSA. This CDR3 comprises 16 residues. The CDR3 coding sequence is TGTGCCAGCAGCGAACAAACAGGGGGAGGCAATCAGCCCCAGCATTTT. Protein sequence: CASSEQTGGGNQPQHF. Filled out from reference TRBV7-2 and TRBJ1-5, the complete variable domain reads GAGVSQSPSNKVTEKGKDVELRCDPISGHTALYWYRQSLGQGLEFLIYFQGNSAPDKSGLPSDRFSAERTGGSVSTLTIQRTQQEDSAVYLCASSEQTGGGNQPQHFGDGTRLSIL.

CDR3 protein: CASSWGGITTDTQYF. The CDR3 DNA reads as TGTGCCAGCAGTTGGGGGGGCATTACCACAGATACGCAGTATTTT. The chain combines TRBV12-3 or TRBV12-4 with TRBJ2-3; D might be TRBD2 (7 bases). Trimming removed 4 bases at V and 2 bases at J, with 13 bases between. This CDR3 region has 15 residues.